This entry lists 29 T cell receptor beta chains sequenced from one sample in a study of blood T cell repertoires in COVID-19. Clones were sequenced by immunoSEQ multiplex PCR, and TCRdb holds only the in-frame ones, with some missing. This sample carries about 74,000 clones, around 78% of them seen once, and the ten largest clones take 15% to 19%. Sequencing input: peripheral blood. The receptors were gathered from a human donor in a cohort sampled during active COVID-19.

DNA for the CDR3: TGTGCCAGCTCACTCAACCTAGCGGGAGTCCGGGAGACCCAGTACTTC. It is translated as CASSLNLAGVRETQYF. The chain uses TRBV18 and TRBJ2-5, with 10 nucleotides matching TRBD2. The CDR3 runs 16 residues. Germline CDR1 reads KGHSH; CDR2 reads LQKENI. Trimming removed 4 bases from V and 5 bases from J; junction bases left unmatched: 10.

The chain recombines TRBV12-3 or TRBV12-4 with TRBJ1-2; D is ambiguous. This CDR3 contains 12 residues. The V and J ends lost 6 bases and 8 bases respectively, with 13 bases between them. The CDR3 reads CASSHRVSGYTF. CDR3 coding DNA: TGTGCCAGCAGCCATCGGGTGTCGGGCTACACCTTC.

The rearrangement links TRBV6-4 to TRBJ1-6; 8 bases fit TRBD1. V lost 0 bases and J lost 10; bases outside the gene matches: 5. The CDR3 consists of 15 residues. Germline V gene sequence: CDR1 MRHNA, CDR2 SNTAGT. This chain's CDR3 is CASSDSSRGPSPLHF. The CDR3 bases are TGTGCCAGCAGTGACTCGTCCAGGGGGCCCTCACCCCTCCACTTT.

This chain joins TRBV29-1 and TRBJ1-1; 7 bases are a match to TRBD1. Unmatched junction bases numbered 4, after V lost 5 bases and J lost 1 base. The germline gives CDR1 SQVTM, CDR2 ANQGSEA. The CDR3 consists of 13 residues. CDR3 bases: TGCAGCGTTCGGACAGGCACGAACACTGAAGCTTTCTTT. It codes for CSVRTGTNTEAFF.

V gene TRBV5-8 combines with J gene TRBJ2-1, with 7 nucleotides matching TRBD1. This CDR3 contains 17 residues. Germline V CDR1 and CDR2: SGHTS, YDEGEE. Trimming removed 0 bases from V and 2 bases from J; junction bases left unmatched: 8. CDR3: CASSLALQGSAYNEQFF. CDR3 bases: TGTGCCAGCAGCTTGGCGCTACAGGGGTCGGCCTACAATGAGCAGTTCTTC.

The V gene is TRBV6-1, the J gene TRBJ2-3; D possibly corresponds to TRBD2 (5 bases). This CDR3 has 15 amino acids. The germline V gene has CDR1 MNHNS and CDR2 SASEGT. V was clipped by 1 base and J by 5 bases, with 13 bases between them. CDR3 in DNA: TGTGCCAGCAGTGAAGTTTCCTTGGGAGTAGATACGCAGTATTTT. Translation gives CASSEVSLGVDTQYF.

This chain links TRBV7-9 with TRBJ1-4; 7 bases align to TRBD1. Per the germline V gene, CDR1 is SEHNR and CDR2 is FQNEAQ (reference sequence). V gave up 4 bases and J gave up 4 bases; unmatched junction bases: 3. The CDR3 loop spans 14 amino acids. The CDR3 loop reads CASSSGQFNEKLFF. Written as DNA, the CDR3 is TGTGCCAGCAGCTCGGGACAGTTTAATGAAAAACTGTTTTTT.

The genes are TRBV6-5 and TRBJ2-5; 9 nucleotides match TRBD1. CDR1 MNHEY and CDR2 SVGAGI come from the germline V gene. This CDR3 region has 15 residues. With V trimmed by 3 bases and J by 0 bases, 2 bases remained unmatched. CDR3 nucleotides: TGTGCCAGCAGTTATGGGACAGGGTACCAAGAGACCCAGTACTTC. Its protein product is CASSYGTGYQETQYF.

The chain carries TRBV18 and TRBJ2-5; TRBD2 is a possible D gene (6 bases). V was clipped by 3 bases and J by 6 bases, with 11 bases between them. The CDR3 covers 13 residues. The germline gives CDR1 KGHSH, CDR2 LQKENI. CDR3 DNA sequence: TGTGCCAGCTCACCCGGGACTGACCAGACCCAGTACTTC. Protein sequence: CASSPGTDQTQYF.

Only a few counts were recorded for this clone. This chain joins TRBV10-2 and TRBJ1-1, with 9 bases matching TRBD1. This CDR3 comprises 14 residues. The J segment lost 11 bases and the V segment lost 3 bases, leaving 10 bases of the junction unmatched. Germline V gene data show CDR1 as WSHSY and CDR2 as SAAADI. CDR3 amino acids: CASSDPGQGGRAFF. The CDR3 coding sequence is TGCGCCAGCAGTGACCCGGGACAGGGCGGTAGGGCTTTCTTT.

The rearrangement joins TRBV7-9 to TRBJ1-2, with 8 positions matching TRBD1. This CDR3 has 13 amino acids. The germline V gene has CDR1 SEHNR and CDR2 FQNEAQ (reference sequence). Germline trimming cut 5 bases from V and 6 bases from J; bases unmatched to any gene: 5. CDR3 in amino acids: CASSGGQADGYTF. CDR3 DNA sequence: TGTGCCAGCAGCGGGGGACAGGCGGATGGCTACACCTTC.

This sequence joins TRBV6-2 or TRBV6-3 and TRBJ1-5; TRBD1 matches 7 bases. Unmatched junction bases numbered 18, after V lost 5 bases and J lost 2 bases. The CDR3 is made up of 19 amino acids. Germline V lookup: CDR1 MNHEY, CDR2 SVGEGT. The CDR3 sequence is CASSPEGQPPGMGNQPQHF. Here the CDR3 DNA reads TGTGCCAGCAGTCCCGAGGGACAGCCACCAGGCATGGGCAATCAGCCCCAGCATTTT.

The chain couples TRBV12-3 or TRBV12-4 to TRBJ2-7, with TRBD2 matching over 8 bases. J lost 3 bases, V lost 7 bases, and 5 bases had no gene match. CDR3 length: 13 residues. The CDR3 here is CASTFSGIYEQYF. The CDR3, as DNA: TGTGCCAGCACCTTTAGCGGGATCTACGAGCAGTACTTC.

This clone was seen once. The CDR3 DNA sequence: TGTGCCAGCAGGACGGACAGTAATTCACCCCTCCACTTT. Residues: CASRTDSNSPLHF. The chain has TRBV2 and TRBJ1-6, with D perhaps matching TRBD1 (6 bases). The CDR3 is made up of 13 amino acids. Germline lookup yields CDR1 SNHLY and CDR2 FYNNEI. The ends were cut back, 6 bases at V and 6 bases at J, with 9 bases in the middle.

The rearrangement links TRBV7-6 to TRBJ2-7; D may be TRBD2 (6 bases). Germline V gives CDR1 SGHVS, CDR2 FNYEAQ. The V gene lost 5 bases and the J gene lost 2 bases, with 13 bases spanning the gap. CDR3 length: 14 amino acids. CDR3 amino acids: CASSPGLLTYEQYF. As DNA, the CDR3 is TGTGCCAGCAGCCCGGGACTTCTCACCTACGAGCAGTACTTC. The entire variable domain, with the rest obtained from reference TRBV7-6 and TRBJ2-7, is as follows: GAGVSQSPRYKVTKRGQDVALRCDPISGHVSLYWYRQALGQGPEFLTYFNYEAQQDKSGLPNDRFSAERPEGSISTLTIQRTEQRDSAMYRCASSPGLLTYEQYFGPGTRLTVT.

The genes are TRBV27 and TRBJ1-1; 8 bases align to TRBD1. J lost 1 base, V lost 6 bases, and 4 bases had no gene match. CDR1 is MNHEY, CDR2 SMNVEV, per germline (reference sequence). There are 14 residues in the CDR3. CDR3 amino acids: CASRPQGENTEAFF. In DNA, the CDR3 is TGTGCCAGCAGGCCACAGGGGGAGAACACTGAAGCTTTCTTT.

The DNA for the CDR3 is TGTGCCAGCAGTGGGACAGGGGGTTCACCCCTCCACTTT. It translates to CASSGTGGSPLHF. The chain carries TRBV25-1 and TRBJ1-6; TRBD1 agrees at 10 bases. The CDR3 contains 13 residues. Germline V gene data show CDR1 as MGHDK and CDR2 as SYGVNS. The trim removed 4 bases at V and 9 bases at J, leaving 0 bases unmatched.

The CDR3 here is CASSARDTDSPLHF. The DNA of the CDR3 is TGTGCCAGCAGCGCCCGGGACACCGATTCACCCCTCCACTTT. This chain uses TRBV9 with TRBJ1-6, with D tentatively TRBD1 (6 bases). Between the trimmed V and J ends, which lost 3 bases and 8 bases, there was a span of 12 bases. The CDR3 has 14 amino acids. Germline CDR1 SGDLS, CDR2 YYNGEE.

This clone was detected a few times. The junction and the germline gene differ at one end; a read error may be behind it. This sequence joins TRBV23-1 and TRBJ1-1; D is perhaps TRBD1 (5 bases). TRBV23-1 is treated as an ORF (open reading frame) with a function not yet certain. The CDR3 is 14 residues long. The CDR3 sequence: CASSRTGVDTEAFF. Here the CDR3 DNA reads TGCGCCAGCAGTCGTACGGGGGTAGACACGGAAGCTTTCTTT.

There are a few counts of this clone. The junction differs from germline at one of its ends, possibly a read error. The chain has TRBV3-1 (or the pseudogene TRBV3-2) and TRBJ2-7; TRBD2 is a possible D gene (6 bases). This CDR3 is 13 amino acids long. CDR1 is LGHDT and CDR2 is YNNKEL in the germline V gene (reference sequence). CDR3 bases: TGTGCCAGCAGCCAAGATCCCCGGCTAATCGGGAGCTTC. Protein sequence: CASSQDPRLIGSF.

This chain links TRBV15 with TRBJ2-7, with 10 bases identical to TRBD1. The CDR3 sequence is 17 residues long. Germline values: CDR1 LNHNV, CDR2 YYDKDF (reference sequence). Trimming took 3 bases from V and 5 from J; bases not matched to a gene: 13. CDR3 DNA sequence: TGTGCCACCAGCAGCCAGTTTGATAGGACAGGGGGGGACGAGCAGTACTTC. This encodes CATSSQFDRTGGDEQYF.

The rearrangement joins TRBV20-1 to TRBJ2-1; D gene uncertain. The CDR3 runs 10 residues. From germline, CDR1 is DFQATT and CDR2 SNEGSKA (reference sequence). DNA of the CDR3: TGCAGAGCTGAGTACAATGAGCAGTTCTTC. The encoded protein is CRAEYNEQFF.

The chain uses TRBV5-1 and TRBJ2-7; 9 bases match TRBD2. In germline, CDR1 is SGHRS, CDR2 YFSETQ. The CDR3 sequence is 15 residues long. Germline trimming cut 0 bases from V and 6 bases from J; bases unmatched to any gene: 7. CDR3 nucleotide sequence: TGCGCCAGCAGCTTGGGTAATAGCGGGAGCAGCGAGCAGTACTTC. It translates to CASSLGNSGSSEQYF.

The CDR3 DNA reads as TGTGCCAGCAGCTTAGCCCAGCCCGGGACAGGCACAGATACGCAGTATTTT. It translates to CASSLAQPGTGTDTQYF. The chain recombines TRBV11-2 with TRBJ2-3; TRBD1 agrees at 7 bases. Germline CDR1 reads SGHAT; CDR2 reads FQNNGV. The CDR3 has 17 amino acids. J gave up 1 base and V 1 base, and 8 bases lay outside the gene matches.

The rearrangement links TRBV28 to TRBJ2-7, with D perhaps matching TRBD1 (6 bases). CDR3 length: 15 amino acids. Germline V lookup: CDR1 MDHEN, CDR2 SYDVKM. V was cut by 6 bases and J by 0 bases, with 15 bases left in between. The CDR3 loop is CASRTQGLDSYEQYF. DNA for the CDR3: TGTGCCAGCAGGACCCAGGGGCTTGACTCCTACGAGCAGTACTTC.

The chain links TRBV3-1 (or the pseudogene TRBV3-2) to TRBJ2-1; TRBD2 is a possible D gene (6 bases). Germline V gene sequence: CDR1 LGHDT, CDR2 YNNKEL (reference sequence). The CDR3 loop spans 13 amino acids. V was clipped by 2 bases and J by 6 bases, with 8 bases between them. The CDR3 DNA follows: TGTGCCAGCAGCCAAAACGGGGGCAATGAGCAGTTCTTC. Protein product: CASSQNGGNEQFF.

This chain uses TRBV3-1 (or the pseudogene TRBV3-2) with TRBJ2-5; possible D gene TRBD2, 5 bases. The CDR3 length is 16 residues. Germline V gives CDR1 LGHDT, CDR2 YNNKEL (reference sequence). Deletions cut 0 bases from V and 5 bases from J, with 16 bases between. The CDR3 DNA reads as TGTGCCAGCAGCCAAGATCAAGCGGCGAGGGTGGAGACCCAGTACTTC. Translation: CASSQDQAARVETQYF.

With regard to this clone: Its ends do not fully match the called genes, so a read error is possible. CDR3 sequence: CASSLAGTGGSYEQYF. CDR3 nucleotide sequence: TGCGCCAGCAGTTTGGCGGGGACAGGGGGTTCCTACGAGCAGTACTTC. V usage is TRBV5-1 and J usage is TRBJ2-7; 11 positions match TRBD1. The CDR3 runs to 16 residues. Germline CDR1 reads SGHRS; CDR2 reads YFSETQ.

The chain is built from TRBV15 and TRBJ2-7; D might be TRBD2 (6 bases). The ends were cut back, 1 base at V and 6 bases at J, with 16 bases in the middle. The CDR3 runs 15 residues. CDR1 is LNHNV and CDR2 is YYDKDF in the germline V gene (reference sequence). This CDR3 reads CATSRGDLVRGEQYF. CDR3 bases: TGTGCCACCAGCAGAGGGGACTTAGTTAGAGGCGAGCAGTACTTC.